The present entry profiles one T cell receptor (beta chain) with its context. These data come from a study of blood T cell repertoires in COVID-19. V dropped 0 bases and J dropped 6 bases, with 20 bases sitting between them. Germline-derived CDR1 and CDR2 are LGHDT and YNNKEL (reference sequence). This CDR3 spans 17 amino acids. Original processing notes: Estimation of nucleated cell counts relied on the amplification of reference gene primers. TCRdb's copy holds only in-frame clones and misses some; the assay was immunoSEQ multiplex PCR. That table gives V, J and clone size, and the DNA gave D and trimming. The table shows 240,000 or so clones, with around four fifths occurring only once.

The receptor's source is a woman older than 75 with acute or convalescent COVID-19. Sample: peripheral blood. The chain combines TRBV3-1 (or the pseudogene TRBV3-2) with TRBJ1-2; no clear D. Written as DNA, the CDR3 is TGTGCCAGCAGCCAAGATCTAGTGTCTGAGGGAAGGGATGGCTACACCTTC. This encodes CASSQDLVSEGRDGYTF.